This T cell receptor beta chain was recorded in a study of T cells after posttransplantation cyclophosphamide. Study-wide points: Recipient CMV seropositivity and CMV reactivation strongly tracked TRB clonality. Later post-transplant blood repertoires were often dominated by donor CD8+ memory clones. Tissue-infiltrating T cells from skin or gut overlapped little with blood T cells.

The germline gives CDR1 MNHEY, CDR2 SVGAGI. The ends were cut back, 0 bases at V and 8 bases at J, with 19 bases in the middle. CDR3 length: 16 residues. In regard to this clone: Its antigen remains unidentified.

On the day of bone marrow donation, the related graft donor provided peripheral blood. Profiling relied on immunoSEQ multiplex PCR, and the TCRdb table lists in-frame clones only, not all of them. The table records about 66,000 clones, about 93% of them present only once. Sequencing was performed on PBMCs. The chain is built from TRBV6-5 and TRBJ1-2; D might be TRBD1 (5 bases). This clonotype originated in a woman aged 25 to 39 in good health and a related stem cell transplant donor. The CDR3 bases are TGTGCCAGCAGTTACTCGAACCGAGAACGGGGCCACGGCTACACCTTC. Protein: CASSYSNRERGHGYTF.